This T cell receptor (beta chain) derives from a study of T cells and Merkel cell carcinoma outcomes. Points on this clone: What it recognizes is unknown.

CDR1 and CDR2 (germline): MNHEY, SMNVEV (reference sequence). The V gene end was trimmed by 3 bases and the J gene end by 11 bases; junction bases not matched to a gene: 13. The CDR3 is made up of 15 amino acids. The repertoire was sequenced with immunoSEQ multiplex PCR; TCRdb's copy has only in-frame clones and lacks some. The table includes 15,000 to 19,000 clones, 80% to 90% detected once. Notes on the study in general: In Merkel cell carcinoma, repertoire and T-cell density reportedly predicted outcomes.

The genes are TRBV27 and TRBJ1-5; 7 positions match TRBD1. The sequencing sample was made of tumor tissue from Merkel cell carcinoma. This clonotype was obtained from a human donor with Merkel cell carcinoma. CDR3 residues: CASSFTGTAIMAQHF. The CDR3 DNA follows: TGTGCCAGCAGTTTCACCGGGACAGCGATAATGGCCCAGCATTTT.